This T cell receptor beta chain is from a study of shared clonotypes between healthy human individuals. General study findings and limits: It was the few donors that limited the genetic and exposure-history diversity represented.

CDR3 size: 19 residues. Germline loops: CDR1 SGDLS, CDR2 YYNGEE. This clone was detected once. The antigen remains undetermined. A read error may explain this, as a much larger clone is one base away. Libraries were prepared by immunoSEQ multiplex PCR; TCRdb keeps only in-frame clonotypes and omits some of them. Found here are about 500,000 clones, over 60% of them singletons; the top ten hold around 11%. Sequenced sample: PBMCs. The chain joins TRBV9 to TRBJ2-3; 12 nucleotides line up with TRBD2. This receptor was identified in a middle-aged woman in good health. Some clones in this sample may be carry-over from other donors' samples. Here the CDR3 DNA reads TGTGCCAGCGGCGTAAACATCGAGCTAGCGGGAGGGGTCACAGATACGCAGTATTTT. Translation gives CASGVNIELAGGVTDTQYF. Complete variable domain (other parts from reference TRBV9 and TRBJ2-3): DSGVTQTPKHLITATGQRVTLRCSPRSGDLSVYWYQQSLDQGLQFLIQYYNGEERAKGNILERFSAQQFPDLHSELNLSSLELGDSALYFCASGVNIELAGGVTDTQYFGPGTRLTVL.